Following are 10 T cell receptor beta chains from one sample sequenced in a study of technical replicates of blood from a few donors. The data were produced by immunoSEQ multiplex PCR, yet TCRdb's version contains in-frame clones alone and is incomplete. The sample carries tens of thousands of clones, roughly nine tenths recorded once. Sequences were obtained from PBMCs. All receptors come from a human donor in good health. Some clones in this sample may be carry-over from other donors' samples.

J is TRBJ2-7 and V is TRBV10-3, with TRBD1 identical over 8 bases. Germline V gene sequence: CDR1 ENHRY, CDR2 SYGVKD. J lost 3 bases, V lost 6 bases, and 10 bases had no gene match. The CDR3 has 15 amino acids. The CDR3 loop reads CAIRRVGQGGYEQYF. In DNA form, the CDR3 reads TGTGCCATCAGGCGGGTAGGACAGGGCGGCTACGAGCAGTACTTC.

CDR3 protein: CASSPDRSNQPQHF. CDR3 nucleotide sequence: TGTGCCAGCAGCCCGGACAGGTCCAATCAGCCCCAGCATTTT. The J gene is TRBJ1-5, the V gene TRBV7-2, with 7 nucleotides matching TRBD1. The V and J ends lost 5 bases and 3 bases, in that order; junction bases with no gene match: 4. Germline loops: CDR1 SGHTA, CDR2 FQGNSA. The CDR3 covers 14 residues.

This rearrangement joins TRBV15 to TRBJ2-7, with 7 bases aligning to TRBD2. The CDR3 totals 13 residues. J lost 5 bases, V lost 3 bases, and 4 bases had no gene match. Germline V gene sequence: CDR1 LNHNV, CDR2 YYDKDF (reference sequence). The chain's CDR3 is CATSSRLADEQYF. The CDR3 DNA reads as TGTGCCACCAGCAGTAGACTAGCTGACGAGCAGTACTTC.

This chain joins TRBV6-6 and TRBJ2-1, with D possibly being TRBD2 (5 bases). Trimming cost V 2 bases and J 0 bases, with 8 bases left between them. Germline-derived CDR1 and CDR2 are MNHNY and SVGAGI (reference sequence). The CDR3 is 15 residues long. The DNA for the CDR3 is TGTGCCAGCAGTTACGCGGGTAGCTCCTACAATGAGCAGTTCTTC. It codes for CASSYAGSSYNEQFF.

This chain connects TRBV5-1 to TRBJ2-3; 10 bases fit TRBD2. The ends lost 2 bases at V and 6 bases at J; junction bases unmatched: 9. The CDR3 has 16 residues. CDR1 SGHRS and CDR2 YFSETQ come from the germline V gene. The CDR3 DNA is TGCGCCAGCAGCTTATCACTAGCGGGGTTTATTGATACGCAGTATTTT. This codes for CASSLSLAGFIDTQYF. Supplemented by reference TRBV5-1 and TRBJ2-3, the full variable domain reads KAGVTQTPRYLIKTRGQQVTLSCSPISGHRSVSWYQQTPGQGLQFLFEYFSETQRNKGNFPGRFSGRQFSNSRSEMNVSTLELGDSALYLCASSLSLAGFIDTQYFGPGTRLTVL.

This clone occurred a few times. The same CDR3 is also encoded by other DNA sequences in this sample. CDR3: CASSSSGGYNEQFF. The CDR3 DNA sequence: TGCGCCAGCAGCTCGTCGGGCGGGTACAATGAGCAGTTCTTC. J is TRBJ2-1 and V is TRBV5-1; D is possibly TRBD2 (5 bases). V lost 3 bases to trimming and J lost 4 bases, with 11 bases between them. The length of the CDR3 is 14 residues. From germline, CDR1 is SGHRS and CDR2 YFSETQ.

The CDR3 nucleotides are TGTGCCAGCAGTGACCCCGGGGGGAGTTCGGTCTACGAGCAGTACTTC. Translated, it gives CASSDPGGSSVYEQYF. The V and J genes are TRBV6-1 and TRBJ2-7, with 7 bases that match TRBD2. Trimming cost V 3 bases and J 3 bases; bases outside gene matches: 11. This CDR3 has 16 residues. Germline values: CDR1 MNHNS, CDR2 SASEGT.

The chain joins TRBV18 to TRBJ2-5, with 7 bases that match TRBD1. The V and J ends lost 4 bases and 1 base, in that order; junction bases with no gene match: 3. This CDR3 comprises 14 residues. The germline V gene has CDR1 KGHSH and CDR2 LQKENI. The CDR3 loop reads CASSRDRAQETQYF. Written as DNA, the CDR3 is TGTGCCAGCTCACGGGACAGAGCCCAAGAGACCCAGTACTTC.

V and J are TRBV9 and TRBJ2-1; 9 positions match TRBD2. The germline gives CDR1 SGDLS, CDR2 YYNGEE. J gave up 6 bases and V 4 bases, and 14 bases lay outside the gene matches. This CDR3 is built from 17 residues. CDR3 protein: CASSPQTRAGGGNEQFF. The DNA for the CDR3 is TGTGCCAGCAGCCCCCAAACAAGAGCGGGGGGTGGCAATGAGCAGTTCTTC.

The chain links TRBV7-8 to TRBJ2-5; tentative D call: TRBD1 (5 bases). There are 16 residues in the CDR3. V was shortened by 1 base and J by 4 bases, with 16 bases between the two germline ends. Germline-derived CDR1 and CDR2 are SGHVS and FQNEAQ. CDR3 sequence (DNA): TGTGCCAGCAGCTTAGTGCAGGGTTGGGCTGGAGAGACCCAGTACTTC. Amino acids: CASSLVQGWAGETQYF.